This passage covers 26 T cell receptor beta chains from one sample sequenced in a study of response to subunit inactivated influenza vaccine. Each CDR3 protein gets one entry after TCRdb re-called the RT-PCR reads with MiXCR. The table lists fewer than 600,000 distinct CDR3 sequences, approximately 7.7% of them singletons, with around 12% in the top ten. Sequencing was performed on PBMCs from blood, taken roughly 24 months after vaccination. All receptors derive from a man in his fifties or sixties who received an inactivated influenza vaccine.

The chain carries TRBV5-6 and TRBJ2-5, with D possibly being TRBD1 or TRBD2 (5 bases each). The germline gives CDR1 SGHDT, CDR2 YYEEEE. This CDR3 has 14 residues. Trimming took off 2 bases at V and 2 bases at J, with 10 bases between the two ends. CDR3 coding DNA: TGTGCCAGCAGCTTCGGGACGAGGCAAGAGACCCAGTACTTC. It is translated as CASSFGTRQETQYF.

This clonotype was found many times. The V and J genes are TRBV11-1 and TRBJ2-1; D may be TRBD2 (5 bases). Germline V gene data show CDR1 as SGHAT and CDR2 as FQDESV (reference sequence). The CDR3 is 18 residues long. V was cut by 2 bases and J by 0 bases, with 17 bases left in between. The CDR3: CASSLLPPAGSSYNEQFF. In nucleotides, the CDR3 is TGTGCCAGCAGCTTACTCCCACCCGCTGGGAGCTCCTACAATGAGCAGTTCTTC.

This clonotype was seen only a few times. Here the CDR3 reads CASSLSWDRHSPEQYF. The DNA for the CDR3 is TGTGCCAGCAGTTTATCCTGGGACAGGCACTCACCCGAGCAGTACTTC. The chain couples TRBV28 to TRBJ2-7; 8 bases map to TRBD1. Unmatched junction bases numbered 11, after V lost 1 base and J lost 6 bases. The CDR3 totals 16 residues. The germline V gene encodes CDR1 MDHEN and CDR2 SYDVKM.

This clonotype was counted a few times. Here the CDR3 reads CSALGAGEKLFF. The CDR3 DNA sequence: TGCAGCGCCCTAGGGGCGGGGGAAAAACTGTTTTTT. The rearrangement joins TRBV29-1 to TRBJ1-4; TRBD1 might be the D (5 bases). The CDR3 runs to 12 residues. Per the germline V gene, CDR1 is SQVTM and CDR2 is ANQGSEA. The germline V and J ends were trimmed by 7 bases and 8 bases, with 14 bases remaining between them.

The sample holds many counts of this clonotype. This chain connects TRBV12-3 or TRBV12-4 to TRBJ2-3; 7 bases line up with TRBD1. This CDR3 comprises 15 residues. Trimming cost V 6 bases and J 1 base; bases outside gene matches: 7. CDR3 amino acids: CASSGRQGRTDTQYF. In DNA form, the CDR3 reads TGTGCCAGCAGCGGGCGACAGGGACGCACAGATACGCAGTATTTT.

This rearrangement joins TRBV20-1 to TRBJ2-5; a possible D gene is TRBD1 (5 bases). The V gene lost 2 bases and the J gene lost 0 bases, with 10 bases spanning the gap. The CDR3 consists of 14 residues. The germline V gene encodes CDR1 DFQATT and CDR2 SNEGSKA (reference sequence). The CDR3 here is CSARLRQNQETQYF. In DNA form, the CDR3 reads TGCAGTGCTAGACTTCGACAGAACCAAGAGACCCAGTACTTC.

This clonotype was seen only a few times. The chain couples TRBV7-2 to TRBJ1-6; D not resolved. The germline CDR1 and CDR2 sequences are SGHTA and FQGNSA. V lost 1 base, J lost 6 bases, and 4 bases lay in between. The CDR3 length is 13 residues. CDR3 residues: CASSLGVNSPLHF. The CDR3 nucleotides read TGTGCCAGCAGCTTAGGCGTTAATTCACCCCTCCACTTT.

V and J are TRBV3-1 and TRBJ2-7; 8 bases agree with TRBD2. There are 14 residues in the CDR3. Germline CDR1 and CDR2: LGHDT and YNNKEL (reference sequence). The junction had 2 bases not matched to a gene; V was cut back by 4 bases and J by 0 bases. For the CDR3, the DNA is TGTGCCAGCAGCCGAGGGACTAGCTCCTACGAGCAGTACTTC. Its protein is CASSRGTSSYEQYF.

This clonotype showed up just a few times. V usage is TRBV20-1 and J usage is TRBJ2-1, with D perhaps assigned TRBD1 or TRBD2 (5 bases each). Germline CDR1 is DFQATT and CDR2 is SNEGSKA (reference sequence). The V and J ends lost 1 base and 9 bases respectively, with 19 bases between them. This CDR3 comprises 15 residues. CDR3 protein: CSARVVGGKGVEQFF. Here the CDR3 DNA reads TGCAGTGCTAGAGTGGTCGGAGGTAAAGGGGTTGAGCAGTTCTTC.

At least ten counts were recorded for this clonotype. This chain links TRBV5-6 with TRBJ2-6, with D uncertain. The CDR3 runs to 16 residues. V was shortened by 6 bases and J by 0 bases, with 13 bases between the two germline ends. CDR1 is SGHDT, CDR2 YYEEEE, per germline. The CDR3 region has the DNA TGTGCCAGCACCCCCTTTACGTTCTCTGGGGCCAACGTCCTGACTTTC. Its translation: CASTPFTFSGANVLTF. Variable domain in full (rest from reference TRBV5-6 and TRBJ2-6): DAGVTQSPTHLIKTRGQQVTLRCSPKSGHDTVSWYQQALGQGPQFIFQYYEEEERQRGNFPDRFSGHQFPNYSSELNVNALLLGDSALYLCASTPFTFSGANVLTFGAGSRLTVL.

This clonotype was seen only a few times. The CDR3 coding sequence is TGTGCCAGCAGTTACACAGGGGGCACTCAGCCCCAGCATTTT. Translation gives CASSYTGGTQPQHF. The V gene is TRBV6-2 or TRBV6-3, the J gene TRBJ1-5; 9 bases agree with TRBD1. The J segment lost 6 bases and the V segment lost 2 bases, leaving 2 bases of the junction unmatched. Per germline, CDR1 MNHEY and CDR2 SVGEGT. This CDR3 has 14 residues.

This clonotype was observed a few times. As DNA, the CDR3 is TGTGCCAGCGGGACTAGCGGGGGTCGCTACGAGCAGTACTTC. This codes for CASGTSGGRYEQYF. The chain links TRBV2 to TRBJ2-7; 14 bases are shared with TRBD2. The CDR3 runs 14 residues. J lost 3 bases, V lost 8 bases, and 3 bases had no gene match. The germline V gene encodes CDR1 SNHLY and CDR2 FYNNEI.

This clonotype was recorded at least ten times. The chain uses TRBV15 and TRBJ2-5, with a tentative D call TRBD2 (5 bases). The germline V gene has CDR1 LNHNV and CDR2 YYDKDF (reference sequence). The CDR3 extends over 13 amino acids. V lost 5 bases and J 0 bases, leaving 7 bases between the germline ends. The CDR3 loop is CATSAGNQETQYF. The CDR3 region has the DNA TGTGCCACCAGCGCGGGTAACCAAGAGACCCAGTACTTC.

This clonotype was detected only a few times. The CDR3 protein is CSVGLAGAKNIQYF. The CDR3 DNA follows: TGCAGCGTAGGACTAGCGGGAGCCAAAAACATTCAGTACTTC. V is TRBV29-1 and J is TRBJ2-4, with 11 nucleotides matching TRBD2. CDR3 size: 14 residues. The germline V gene has CDR1 SQVTM and CDR2 ANQGSEA. The ends lost 6 bases at V and 0 bases at J; junction bases unmatched: 1.

This clonotype was seen a few times. The chain recombines TRBV3-1 with TRBJ2-5; D is unresolved. V lost 1 base to trimming and J lost 5 bases, with 14 bases between them. The CDR3 has 15 residues. Per germline, CDR1 LGHDT and CDR2 YNNKEL (reference sequence). CDR3 DNA: TGTGCCAGCAGCCAAGGATTGGACCGGTCGGAGACCCAGTACTTC. It specifies CASSQGLDRSETQYF.

This chain joins TRBV28 and TRBJ1-1; weak D call: TRBD1 (6 bases). V dropped 6 bases and J dropped 5 bases, with 13 bases sitting between them. Germline values: CDR1 MDHEN, CDR2 SYDVKM. The CDR3 is 13 residues long. The CDR3 DNA reads TGTGCCAGCAGCTCAGGGGCGAGGACTGAAGCTTTCTTT. This encodes CASSSGARTEAFF.

This clonotype showed up many times. This chain joins TRBV12-3 or TRBV12-4 and TRBJ2-2; no firm D call. The CDR3 spans 13 residues. The V gene lost 5 bases and the J gene lost 7 bases, with 11 bases spanning the gap. CDR3 in DNA: TGTGCCAGCAGTACACCGGGCCGCGGGGAGCTGTTTTTT. It codes for CASSTPGRGELFF.

The chain uses TRBV24-1 and TRBJ2-3; TRBD2 aligns across 13 bases. With 4 bases clipped from V and 9 bases from J, the junction kept 6 bases outside the gene matches. The length of the CDR3 is 15 residues. Germline V gene lookup returns CDR1 KGHDR and CDR2 SFDVKD. CDR3 protein: CATSDRTSGGATQYF. CDR3 sequence (DNA): TGTGCCACCAGTGACCGCACTAGCGGGGGGGCCACGCAGTATTTT.

This clonotype showed up many times. The chain joins TRBV6-1 to TRBJ2-7; 7 bases fit TRBD1. The CDR3 loop spans 13 amino acids. Unmatched junction bases numbered 3, after V lost 5 bases and J lost 2 bases. Germline-derived CDR1 and CDR2 are MNHNS and SASEGT. The CDR3 bases are TGTGCCAGCAGTACAGGGGCCCCCTACGAGCAGTACTTC. The encoded protein is CASSTGAPYEQYF.

In this sample, this clonotype turned up many times. The chain couples TRBV4-3 to TRBJ2-1, with 9 bases identical to TRBD2. This CDR3 region has 18 residues. V shed 0 bases and J 2 bases; nucleotides not matched to a gene: 8. Germline CDR1 and CDR2: LGHNA and YSLEER. The CDR3 DNA reads TGCGCCAGCAGCCAAGAGGTTCTAGCGGGGATACCCTACAATGAGCAGTTCTTC. Its translation: CASSQEVLAGIPYNEQFF.

This clonotype has a handful of counts. The V call is TRBV4-3, the J call TRBJ1-3; no firm D call. This CDR3 has 16 amino acids. CDR1 LGHNA and CDR2 YSLEER come from the germline V gene. Trimming removed 4 bases at V and 4 bases at J, with 17 bases between. In nucleotides, the CDR3 is TGCGCCAGCAGCCCCGGCAGTTTCAACGCGGGAAACACCATATATTTT. This translates into CASSPGSFNAGNTIYF.

J is TRBJ2-1 and V is TRBV14; 9 nucleotides line up with TRBD2. CDR3 length: 18 residues. V shed 0 bases, J shed 0 bases, and the junction held 6 bases outside the gene matches. Germline-derived CDR1 and CDR2 are SGHDN and FVKESK. Here the CDR3 DNA reads TGTGCCAGCAGCCAAGATCGGGGTAGCGGGAGCTCCTACAATGAGCAGTTCTTC. As protein: CASSQDRGSGSSYNEQFF.

The chain employs TRBV5-1 and TRBJ1-1, with D hard to call. The CDR3 runs to 16 residues. Trimming took 4 bases from V and 0 from J, leaving 16 bases between them. CDR1 and CDR2 from the germline V gene are SGHRS and YFSETQ. CDR3 nucleotide sequence: TGCGCCAGCAGCCCCTCATCGGCAAATATGAACACTGAAGCTTTCTTT. Amino acid sequence: CASSPSSANMNTEAFF.

This chain uses TRBV7-2 with TRBJ1-1; 7 bases line up with TRBD1. CDR3 length equals 13 residues. Trimming at V came to 5 bases and at J to 4 bases, leaving 4 bases not matched to a gene. CDR1 is SGHTA and CDR2 is FQGNSA in the germline V gene. CDR3 amino acids: CASSKTGPTEAFF. The CDR3 coding sequence is TGTGCCAGCAGCAAGACAGGGCCCACTGAAGCTTTCTTT.

The chain combines TRBV20-1 with TRBJ2-7, with a possible D match to TRBD1 (6 bases). Germline-derived CDR1 and CDR2 are DFQATT and SNEGSKA (reference sequence). The V gene lost 3 bases and the J gene lost 0 bases, with 12 bases spanning the gap. This CDR3 comprises 14 residues. CDR3 nucleotide sequence: TGCAGTGCTAGTCCTCAGGGGCTCTCCTACGAGCAGTACTTC. Protein sequence: CSASPQGLSYEQYF.

The rearrangement links TRBV7-9 to TRBJ1-1; D remains unclear. V was pared by 0 bases and J by 7 bases, with 12 bases between. Germline CDR1 reads SEHNR; CDR2 reads FQNEAQ (reference sequence). The CDR3 is 14 residues long. This chain's CDR3 is CASSLAQAKYEAFF. The DNA of the CDR3 is TGTGCCAGCAGCTTAGCGCAGGCGAAATATGAAGCTTTCTTT.